The source of this TCR beta chain is a study of cytotoxic CD8 clonotypes in ibrutinib-treated CLL. Study-level information: Response was recorded as partial in roughly 25 patients and complete in 2; at median about 6 years, approximately 14 remained remitted and about 12 had progressed.

Per germline, CDR1 SGHAT and CDR2 FQNNGV. V was pared by 1 base and J by 5 bases, with 13 bases of the junction left unmatched. The CDR3 has 17 amino acids. The data were produced by immunoSEQ multiplex PCR, yet TCRdb's version contains in-frame clones alone and is incomplete. The sample carries fewer than 40,000 clones, roughly two thirds recorded once. The sequencing used PBMCs, collected at disease progression, from a patient treated with ibrutinib. This TCR came from a human donor with chronic lymphocytic leukemia. V is TRBV11-2 and J is TRBJ2-7, with 8 positions matching TRBD2. In DNA form, the CDR3 reads TGTGCCAGCAGCTTAGTAAACGGGGCGGGGGGTCCCCACGAGCAGTACTTC. This codes for CASSLVNGAGGPHEQYF.